The present T cell receptor beta chain was sequenced within a study of blood T cell repertoires in COVID-19. The overall study: Samples representing acute and convalescent COVID-19 were sourced from the United States, Italy and Spain. The cDNA or gDNA used as material had been derived from T cells, B-cell-depleted T cells, or PBMCs.

Clinical history reported by participants formed the basis on which cohorts were assigned. Symptom resolution, clearance, or two negative PCRs marked the recovered donors of Cohort 3. The CDR3 covers 17 residues. V was clipped by 1 base and J by 0 bases, with 13 bases between them. Germline CDR1 reads SGHVS; CDR2 reads FQNEAQ. Method: immunoSEQ multiplex PCR; TCRdb's copy keeps in-frame clones and lacks some. The table includes about half a million clones, about 85% detected once. This TCR came from a woman between 55 and 75 years old who had recovered from COVID-19. This chain links TRBV7-8 with TRBJ1-5; tentatively, D is TRBD1 (5 bases). Sequences were obtained from PBMCs or T cells enriched from blood (not recorded which). CDR3 region: CASSLVTQGYSNQPQHF. DNA of the CDR3: TGTGCCAGCAGCTTAGTAACGCAGGGTTATAGCAATCAGCCCCAGCATTTT. Full variable domain (remainder filled in from reference TRBV7-8 and TRBJ1-5): GAGVSQSPRYKVAKRGQDVALRCDPISGHVSLFWYQQALGQGPEFLTYFQNEAQLDKSGLPSDRFFAERPEGSVSTLKIQRTQQEDSAVYLCASSLVTQGYSNQPQHFGDGTRLSIL.